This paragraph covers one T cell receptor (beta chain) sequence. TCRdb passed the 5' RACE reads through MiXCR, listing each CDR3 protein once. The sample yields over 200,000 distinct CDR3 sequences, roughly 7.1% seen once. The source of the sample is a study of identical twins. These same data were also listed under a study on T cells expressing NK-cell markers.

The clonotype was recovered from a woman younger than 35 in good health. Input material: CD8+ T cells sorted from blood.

Here the CDR3 reads CSARAQVNQPQHF. In nucleotides, the CDR3 is TGCAGTGCTAGAGCACAGGTGAACCAGCCCCAGCATTTT. This chain connects TRBV20-1 to TRBJ1-5; perhaps TRBD1 as D (5 bases). Between the trimmed V and J ends, which lost 1 base and 7 bases, there was a span of 11 bases. The CDR3 sequence is 13 residues long. Germline-derived CDR1 and CDR2 are DFQATT and SNEGSKA (reference sequence).